The source of this T cell receptor beta chain is a study of shared clonotypes between healthy human individuals. Germline CDR1 is SEHNR and CDR2 is FQNEAQ (reference sequence). V lost 6 bases and J 4 bases, leaving 12 bases between the germline ends. The CDR3 is 14 amino acids. CD45RO negativity and positive selection for CCR7 defined naive CD8 cells, a population that excluded terminally differentiated effector memory CD45RA+ cells. All the donors were Caucasian adults who lived in Nashville, Tennessee. The authors split each subset's genomic DNA evenly across several immunoSEQ plates. Only in-frame clones appear in the TCRdb table, and some are missing; sequencing was by immunoSEQ multiplex PCR. Of millions of clones in the sample, more than 85% were seen once.

This TCR was recovered from a young man in good health. Some clones in this sample may be carry-over from other donors' samples. The sequenced sample consisted of naive CD8+ T cells from PBMCs. The chain combines TRBV7-9 with TRBJ2-2; D is ambiguous. The CDR3 DNA reads TGTGCCAGCAGGGACGTCATTGCCACCGGGGAGCTGTTTTTT. Encoded protein: CASRDVIATGELFF.